The sequence of this T cell receptor beta chain was determined in a study of response to subunit inactivated influenza vaccine. Study-level findings and limits: Authors proposed each seasonal influenza vaccination draws in few new T cells.

TCRdb reprocessed the RT-PCR reads via MiXCR and lists one record per CDR3 protein. In the table there are roughly 790,000 distinct CDR3 sequences, around 20% of which are singletons. V lost 7 bases and J 7 bases, leaving 13 bases between the germline ends. The V gene's germline CDR1 is MDHEN and CDR2 SYDVKM. The CDR3 has 12 amino acids. This clonotype was seen a handful of times. Its antigen is still unknown. This sample comprised PBMCs from blood, obtained more than 4 days after vaccination. This clonotype was obtained from a man in his fifties or sixties who received an inactivated influenza vaccine. V usage is TRBV28 and J usage is TRBJ2-5; D is unresolved. DNA of the CDR3: TGTGCCAGCACCACGTCCGGACGGACCCAGTACTTC. Its translation: CASTTSGRTQYF.